This T cell receptor (beta chain) is drawn from a study of T-cell memory formation after mild COVID-19. Study conclusions and caveats: Those CD4+ clones that contracted were mainly in CM and EM (CD8+ ones in EMRA).

A single record per CDR3 protein comes from TCRdb applying MiXCR to the 5' RACE reads. The table records roughly 370,000 distinct CDR3 sequences, roughly 15% of them present only once. As regards this clonotype: What it binds is unknown.

Sequencing input: PBMCs or a T cell subset sorted from them (not recorded which). The clonotype originates from a man aged 18 to 30 who had mild COVID-19 (a few samples of this study predate the infection). Cell type and time point are not known.

CDR3 residues: CASSQVVAVDRETWPQHF. Written as DNA, the CDR3 is TGCGCCAGCAGCCAAGTTGTGGCAGTCGACAGGGAAACATGGCCCCAGCATTTT. The chain employs TRBV4-3 and TRBJ1-5; 7 bases match TRBD1. Germline CDR1 is LGHNA and CDR2 is YSLEER. The CDR3 is 18 amino acids. J was trimmed by 9 bases and V by 1 base; bases with no gene match: 18.